This T cell receptor beta chain stems from a study of CD8 T cells in ankylosing spondylitis. The CDR3 is 15 residues long. The germline V gene has CDR1 MGHRA and CDR2 YSYEKL. V was pared by 5 bases and J by 6 bases, with 17 bases between. This clonotype appeared a few times. Antigen: not known. TCRdb passed the 5' RACE reads through MiXCR, listing each CDR3 protein once. The sample includes under 450,000 distinct CDR3 sequences, approximately 17% of them seen just once. Study-level points and caveats: Fewer than 10 highly homologous variants made up a TCR beta motif that seemed to typify ankylosing spondylitis blood.

The origin of this receptor is a male donor with ankylosing spondylitis. V is TRBV4-1 and J is TRBJ2-1; D could derive from TRBD1 or TRBD2 (6 bases each). The specimen sequenced was blood, either unsorted or a sorted T cell fraction (not recorded which). CDR3 loop: CASSTGLATSNEQFF. CDR3 in DNA: TGCGCCAGCAGCACAGGGCTAGCGACGAGCAATGAGCAGTTCTTC.